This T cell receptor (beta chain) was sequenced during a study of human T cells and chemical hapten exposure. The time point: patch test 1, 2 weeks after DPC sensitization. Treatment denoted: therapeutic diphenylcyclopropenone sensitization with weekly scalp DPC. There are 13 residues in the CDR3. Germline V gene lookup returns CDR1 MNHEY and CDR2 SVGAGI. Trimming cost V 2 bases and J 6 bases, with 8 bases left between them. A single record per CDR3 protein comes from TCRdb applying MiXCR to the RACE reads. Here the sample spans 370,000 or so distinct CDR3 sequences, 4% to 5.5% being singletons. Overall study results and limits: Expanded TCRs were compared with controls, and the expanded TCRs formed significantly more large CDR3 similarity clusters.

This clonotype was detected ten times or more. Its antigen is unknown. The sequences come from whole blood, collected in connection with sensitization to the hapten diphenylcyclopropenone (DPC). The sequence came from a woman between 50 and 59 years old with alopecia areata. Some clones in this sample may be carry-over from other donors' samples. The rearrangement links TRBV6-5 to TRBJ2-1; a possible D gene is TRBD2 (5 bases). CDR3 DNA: TGTGCCAGCAGTTACGGAGGAATCAATGAGCAGTTCTTC. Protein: CASSYGGINEQFF.